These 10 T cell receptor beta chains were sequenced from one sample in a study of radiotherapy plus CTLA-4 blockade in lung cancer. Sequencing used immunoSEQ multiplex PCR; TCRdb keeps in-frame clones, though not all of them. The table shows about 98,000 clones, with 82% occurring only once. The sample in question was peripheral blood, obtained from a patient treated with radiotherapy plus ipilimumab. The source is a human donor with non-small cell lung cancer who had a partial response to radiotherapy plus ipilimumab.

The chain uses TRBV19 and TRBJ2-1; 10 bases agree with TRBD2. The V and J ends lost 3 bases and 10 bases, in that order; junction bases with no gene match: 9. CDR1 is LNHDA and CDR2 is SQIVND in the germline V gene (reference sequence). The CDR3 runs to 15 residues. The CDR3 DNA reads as TGTGCCAGTAGTATTCCGAGCGGGAGGGTAGGGGAGCAGTTCTTC. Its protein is CASSIPSGRVGEQFF.

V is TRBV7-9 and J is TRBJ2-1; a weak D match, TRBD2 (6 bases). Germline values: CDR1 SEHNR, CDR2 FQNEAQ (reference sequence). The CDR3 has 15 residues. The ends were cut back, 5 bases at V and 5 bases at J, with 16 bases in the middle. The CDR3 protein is CASSLPTRGDNEQFF. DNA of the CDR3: TGTGCCAGCAGCCTGCCGACTAGAGGCGACAATGAGCAGTTCTTC.

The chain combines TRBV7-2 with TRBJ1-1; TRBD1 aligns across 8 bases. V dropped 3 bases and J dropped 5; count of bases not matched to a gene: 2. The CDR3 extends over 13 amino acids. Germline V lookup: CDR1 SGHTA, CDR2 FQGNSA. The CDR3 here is CASSFTGGTEAFF. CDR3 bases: TGTGCCAGCAGCTTTACAGGGGGGACTGAAGCTTTCTTT.

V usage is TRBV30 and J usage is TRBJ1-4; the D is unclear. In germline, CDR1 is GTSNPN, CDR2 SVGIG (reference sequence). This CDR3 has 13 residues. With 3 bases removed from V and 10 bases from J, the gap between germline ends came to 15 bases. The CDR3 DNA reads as TGTGCCTGGAGCGATAATGTTTTCGGAAAACTGTTTTTT. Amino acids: CAWSDNVFGKLFF. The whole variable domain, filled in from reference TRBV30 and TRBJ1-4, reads SQTIHQWPATLVQPVGSPLSLECTVEGTSNPNLYWYRQAAGRGLQLLFYSVGIGQISSEVPQNLSASRPQDRQFILSSKKLLLSDSGFYLCAWSDNVFGKLFFGSGTQLSVL.

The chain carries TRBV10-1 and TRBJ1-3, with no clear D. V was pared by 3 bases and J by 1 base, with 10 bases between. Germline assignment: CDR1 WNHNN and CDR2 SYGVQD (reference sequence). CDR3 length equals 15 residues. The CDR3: CASSDGGLSGNTIYF. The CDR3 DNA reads TGCGCCAGCAGTGATGGCGGATTATCTGGAAACACCATATATTTT.

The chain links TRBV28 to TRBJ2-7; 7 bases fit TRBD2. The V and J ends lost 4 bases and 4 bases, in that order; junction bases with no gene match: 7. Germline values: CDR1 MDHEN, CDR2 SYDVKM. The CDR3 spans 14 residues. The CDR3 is CASSSSREVYEQYF. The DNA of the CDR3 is TGTGCCAGCAGTTCCTCCCGGGAGGTATACGAGCAGTACTTC.

The CDR3 protein is CASSLNRATGELFF. In nucleotides, the CDR3 is TGTGCCAGCAGCTTAAACAGGGCAACCGGGGAGCTGTTTTTT. The chain joins TRBV7-3 to TRBJ2-2; weak D call: TRBD1 (6 bases). Germline V gene data show CDR1 as SGHTA and CDR2 as FQGTGA. There are 14 residues in the CDR3. V was pared by 1 base and J by 5 bases, with 8 bases between.

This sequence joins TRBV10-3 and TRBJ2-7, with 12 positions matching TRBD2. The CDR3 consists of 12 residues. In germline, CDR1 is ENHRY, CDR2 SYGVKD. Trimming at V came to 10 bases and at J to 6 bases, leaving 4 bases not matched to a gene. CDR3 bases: TGTGCCACCGGACTAGCGGGAACCGAGCAGTACTTC. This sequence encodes CATGLAGTEQYF.

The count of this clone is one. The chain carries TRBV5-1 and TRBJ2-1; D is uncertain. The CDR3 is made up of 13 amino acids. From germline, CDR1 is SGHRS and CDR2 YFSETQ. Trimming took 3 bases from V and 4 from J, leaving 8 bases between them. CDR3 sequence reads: CASSSLNYNEQFF. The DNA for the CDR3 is TGCGCCAGCAGCTCCTTAAATTACAATGAGCAGTTCTTC. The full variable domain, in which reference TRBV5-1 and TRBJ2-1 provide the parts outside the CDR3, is KAGVTQTPRYLIKTRGQQVTLSCSPISGHRSVSWYQQTPGQGLQFLFEYFSETQRNKGNFPGRFSGRQFSNSRSEMNVSTLELGDSALYLCASSSLNYNEQFFGPGTRLTVL.

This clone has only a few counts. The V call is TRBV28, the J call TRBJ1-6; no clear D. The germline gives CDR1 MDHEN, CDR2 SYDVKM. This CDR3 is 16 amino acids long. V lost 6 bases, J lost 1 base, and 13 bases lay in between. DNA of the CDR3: TGTGCCAGCAGGGCCGGGGTGGGGTCCTATAATTCACCCCTCCACTTT. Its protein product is CASRAGVGSYNSPLHF.